These T cell receptor beta chains were read from a single sample in a study of T cells in narcolepsy. No antigen has been assigned to these receptors. Method: immunoSEQ multiplex PCR; TCRdb's copy keeps in-frame clones and lacks some. The sample holds over 1,500 clones, approximately 23% seen once. Sequencing was done on a sample of cultured CD4+ T cells from cerebrospinal fluid. These receptors all come from a human donor with narcolepsy. Both conserved end residues are part of each CDR3. The D gene is left open where the match is weak. Clone size is not always given. Where it is, it says once, few, many or a class for expanded clones.

TRBJ1-4,few,TRBV6-1,NA,16,TGTGCCAGCAGTGACCCCAACAGGGCCAAAAATGAAAAACTGTTTTTT,CASSDPNRAKNEKLFF
TRBJ2-3,large,TRBV2,NA,15,TGTGCCAGCAGACTCTTACGGGGGTCCCCAGATACGCAGTATTTT,CASRLLRGSPDTQYF
TRBJ1-2,medium-sized,TRBV5-1,TRBD1,13,TGCGCCAGCAGCCCTGACAGGGCCTATGGCTACACCTTC,CASSPDRAYGYTF
TRBJ2-1,few,TRBV7-9,TRBD1,14,TGTGCCAGTGGGACAGGGGGTCTCTACAATGAGCAGTTCTTC,CASGTGGLYNEQFF
TRBJ2-1,NA,TRBV19,TRBD2,13,TGTGCCAGTAGTACAGGCGGGGGGCCCCAGCAGTTCTTC,CASSTGGGPQQFF
TRBJ2-1,medium-sized,TRBV14,NA,12,TGTGCCAGCAGTAACAGGGTATCGGAGCAGTTCTTC,CASSNRVSEQFF
TRBJ2-3,medium-sized,TRBV12-5,NA,15,TGTGCTAGTGGTTTGGGGGCGAGGCACGCAGATACGCAGTATTTT,CASGLGARHADTQYF
TRBJ1-1,NA,TRBV7-3,TRBD1,16,TGTGCCAGCAGCTTAGCGCTAACAGGGGGGGACACTGAAGCTTTCTTT,CASSLALTGGDTEAFF
TRBJ2-7,few,TRBV4-1,NA,13,TGCGCCAGCAGCCAATCCCAGGGCTACGAGCAGTACTTC,CASSQSQGYEQYF
TRBJ2-7,few,TRBV5-4,NA,13,TGCGCCAGCAGCCAATCCCAGGGCTACGAGCAGTACTTC,CASSQSQGYEQYF
TRBJ1-3,few,TRBV2,NA,16,TGTGCCAGCAGTTTACGCCAGGGGAGCTCTGGAAACACCATATATTTT,CASSLRQGSSGNTIYF
TRBJ1-1,few,TRBV11-2,NA,13,TGTGCCAGCAGCCTTAACAGGGCCATTGAAGCTTTCTTT,CASSLNRAIEAFF